This T cell receptor (beta chain) was observed in a study of blood T cell repertoires in COVID-19. Study-level information: COVID-19 samples from acute and convalescent phases originated in the United States, Italy and Spain.

Per the study methods: It was from reference gene primer amplification that nucleated cell counts were estimated. TCRdb's copy holds only in-frame clones and misses some; the assay was immunoSEQ multiplex PCR. V, J and clone size are those of that table, while D and trimming were read from the DNA. The table records 100,000 or so clones, under 80% of them present only once. Germline-derived CDR1 and CDR2 are MDHEN and SYDVKM. This CDR3 comprises 15 residues. Trimming at V came to 6 bases and at J to 3 bases, leaving 6 bases not matched to a gene. The source is a woman between 65 and 79 years old with acute or convalescent COVID-19. The sample was peripheral blood. The chain joins TRBV28 to TRBJ2-7, with 12 bases matching TRBD1. CDR3 DNA sequence: TGTGCCAGCAGAAGGGACAGGGGGCTAGGCTACGAGCAGTACTTC. Encoded protein: CASRRDRGLGYEQYF.